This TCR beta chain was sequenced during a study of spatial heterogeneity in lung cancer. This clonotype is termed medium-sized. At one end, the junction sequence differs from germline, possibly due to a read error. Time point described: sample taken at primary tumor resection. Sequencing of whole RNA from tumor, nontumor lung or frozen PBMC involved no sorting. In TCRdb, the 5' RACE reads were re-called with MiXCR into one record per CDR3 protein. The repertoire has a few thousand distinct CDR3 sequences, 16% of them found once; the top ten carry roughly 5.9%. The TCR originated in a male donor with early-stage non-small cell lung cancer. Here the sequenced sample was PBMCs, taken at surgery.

The CDR3 coding sequence is TGTGCTAGCAGCTTAGCTGCGAGGCCCGGGGATACGCAGTATTTT. Translated, it gives CASSLAARPGDTQYF. The chain couples TRBV7-7 to TRBJ2-3, with unresolved D. This CDR3 has 15 residues. In germline, CDR1 is SSHAT, CDR2 FNYEAQ (reference sequence).